The 14 T cell receptor beta chains listed next were all sequenced from one sample in a study of T-cell memory formation after mild COVID-19. TCRdb used MiXCR to reprocess the 5' RACE reads, holding one entry per CDR3 protein. The data contain over 95,000 distinct CDR3 sequences, 22% of them singletons. The sample taken for sequencing was PBMCs or a T cell subset sorted from them (not recorded which). Receptors originate from a man between 18 and 35 years old who had mild COVID-19 (a few samples of this study predate the infection). Cell type and time point are not known.

This clonotype was seen more than once but under ten times. This sequence joins TRBV5-5 and TRBJ1-2; D ambiguous. V gave up 0 bases and J gave up 8 bases, with 11 bases separating them. Germline V lookup: CDR1 SGHKS, CDR2 YYEKEE (reference sequence). The CDR3 runs to 13 residues. CDR3 nucleotides: TGTGCCAGCAGCTTGGAGGCCTTTGGCGGCTACACCTTC. This encodes CASSLEAFGGYTF.

This clonotype has a handful of counts. The chain combines TRBV7-9 with TRBJ1-2; D is uncertain. V lost 1 base and J lost 4, with 10 bases in between. Per the germline V gene, CDR1 is SEHNR and CDR2 is FQNEAQ (reference sequence). The CDR3 consists of 14 residues. CDR3 sequence (DNA): TGTGCCAGCAGCTTAGGGTCGTTGCCCTATGGCTACACCTTC. This sequence encodes CASSLGSLPYGYTF.

There are a few counts of this clonotype. The J gene is TRBJ2-5, the V gene TRBV4-1; no clear D gene. This CDR3 is 15 amino acids long. Germline CDR1 and CDR2: MGHRA and YSYEKL. Trimming took off 4 bases at V and 4 bases at J, with 16 bases between the two ends. The DNA of the CDR3 is TGCGCCAGCAGCCGAGGCTCAACAGACGGAGAGACCCAGTACTTC. This encodes CASSRGSTDGETQYF.

The DNA for the CDR3 is TGTGCCGTGGGGGGCAGGGGCCACTACGAGCAGTACTTC. Translation: CAVGGRGHYEQYF. V gene TRBV27 combines with J gene TRBJ2-7; D possibly matches TRBD1 or TRBD2 (6 bases each). The CDR3 runs 13 residues. With 11 bases removed from V and 3 bases from J, the gap between germline ends came to 17 bases. Per the germline V gene, CDR1 is MNHEY and CDR2 is SMNVEV (reference sequence).

This clonotype was found once. The chain links TRBV9 to TRBJ2-1; 8 bases map to TRBD2. The V gene's germline CDR1 is SGDLS and CDR2 YYNGEE. This CDR3 comprises 15 residues. The ends lost 5 bases at V and 6 bases at J; junction bases unmatched: 10. CDR3 residues: CASSPERGLINEQFF. The CDR3 nucleotides read TGTGCCAGCAGTCCCGAGCGGGGGTTAATCAATGAGCAGTTCTTC.

A remark on this clonotype: At one boundary the junction diverges from the germline segment, which might be a read error. The chain combines TRBV7-6 with TRBJ2-2, with D tentatively TRBD2 (5 bases). CDR1 SGHVS and CDR2 FNYEAQ come from the germline V gene. The CDR3 is 15 residues long. CDR3 coding DNA: TGTGCCAGCAGCTTAGCGGTGCCCGGATACGGGGAGCTTTTTTTT. Translating gives CASSLAVPGYGELFF.

The chain recombines TRBV7-2 with TRBJ2-2; 7 positions match TRBD2. In germline, CDR1 is SGHTA, CDR2 FQGNSA. The CDR3 has 16 residues. Trimming removed 5 bases from V and 6 bases from J; junction bases left unmatched: 12. As DNA, the CDR3 is TGTGCCAGCAGCCCATGGACCGGGGGGTTCGCCGGGGAGCTGTTTTTT. It is translated as CASSPWTGGFAGELFF.

This sequence joins TRBV28 and TRBJ2-5, with D possibly called TRBD1 or TRBD2 (5 bases each). This CDR3 is 13 amino acids long. V lost 3 bases and J lost 7, with 12 bases in between. Germline CDR1 MDHEN, CDR2 SYDVKM. The CDR3 spells CASSFYLGATQYF. The CDR3 DNA reads as TGTGCCAGCAGTTTCTATCTCGGGGCGACCCAGTACTTC.

The gene calls are TRBV6-6 and TRBJ2-1; 9 bases fit TRBD1. The V gene's germline CDR1 is MNHNY and CDR2 SVGAGI (reference sequence). The ends lost 11 bases at V and 8 bases at J; junction bases unmatched: 7. This CDR3 is 12 amino acids long. CDR3 loop: CAGGQGFHEQFF. As DNA, the CDR3 is TGTGCCGGAGGACAGGGGTTCCATGAGCAGTTCTTC.

This clonotype was counted a few times. This chain uses TRBV6-5 with TRBJ1-1, with D uncertain. This CDR3 is 15 amino acids long. Trimming removed 3 bases from V and 5 bases from J, with 16 bases in between. In germline, CDR1 is MNHEY, CDR2 SVGAGI. The CDR3 region is CASSYWGIGDTEAFF. The CDR3 DNA sequence: TGTGCCAGCAGTTATTGGGGAATCGGTGATACTGAAGCTTTCTTT.

The rearrangement links TRBV7-9 to TRBJ2-5; 12 bases are a match to TRBD1. V was clipped by 1 base and J by 5 bases; unmatched bases: 5. Germline CDR1 SEHNR, CDR2 FQNEAQ (reference sequence). The CDR3 spans 16 residues. In nucleotides, the CDR3 is TGTGCCAGCAGCTTAGTCCGGGACAGGGGGCTGGAGACCCAGTACTTC. Protein product: CASSLVRDRGLETQYF.

This clonotype was detected only a few times. In DNA form, the CDR3 reads TGTGCCAGCAGTTTAGGGACAGAAAGACAAGAGACCCAGTACTTC. Residues: CASSLGTERQETQYF. This chain joins TRBV28 and TRBJ2-5; 7 bases line up with TRBD1. The CDR3 runs 15 residues. Germline CDR1 reads MDHEN; CDR2 reads SYDVKM. After removal of 2 bases from V and 2 bases from J, the junction contained 5 bases not matched to a gene.

This clonotype was seen a handful of times. The CDR3 DNA reads TGCGCCAGCAGCCAATTCCAGCGGGGTGGCGATGAGCAGTTCTTC. Amino acids: CASSQFQRGGDEQFF. This chain connects TRBV4-1 to TRBJ2-1, with 7 bases that match TRBD2. Germline-derived CDR1 and CDR2 are MGHRA and YSYEKL. The CDR3 is 15 residues long. V trimming: 2 bases; J trimming: 8 bases; junction bases outside the gene matches: 9.

This clonotype was seen only a few times. The chain links TRBV9 to TRBJ1-2; D possibly corresponds to TRBD1 (5 bases). Germline V gene lookup returns CDR1 SGDLS and CDR2 YYNGEE. This CDR3 is built from 14 residues. Between the trimmed V and J ends, which lost 4 bases and 3 bases, there was a span of 13 bases. CDR3 sequence reads: CASSPEWGDYGYTF. The CDR3 nucleotides read TGTGCCAGCAGCCCGGAATGGGGCGACTATGGCTACACCTTC.